Listed below are T cell receptor beta chains from one sample, sequenced in a study of post-analysis software for immune sequencing data. MiXCR, run by TCRdb on the PCR reads, gives a single entry per CDR3 protein. The table has roughly 400,000 distinct CDR3 sequences, 30% to 40% seen once. Sequenced: blood. These receptors all come from a girl aged 2 to 10 with multiple sclerosis. Each CDR3 is given with its conserved first and last residue. The D gene is left open where the match is weak. Where a row states a size, it is once, few, many or the class of an expanded clone; other rows omit it.

clone_size	v_call	j_call	d_call	cdr3_nt	cdr3_aa
.	TRBV11-2	TRBJ2-3	.	TGTGCCAGCAGCGGTCAGGGTACGCAGTATTTT	CASSGQGTQYF
few	TRBV7-6	TRBJ2-7	TRBD1	TGTGCCAGCAGCTTAGGGGACAGGGACTCCTACGAGCAGTACTTC	CASSLGDRDSYEQYF
few	TRBV5-8	TRBJ2-1	TRBD2	TGTGCCGGAGGACTAGCGGGGTACAATGAGCAGTTCTTC	CAGGLAGYNEQFF
.	TRBV7-9	TRBJ2-3	.	TGTGCCAGCAGCTTAACGCCAGGGCCCGATACGCAGTATTTT	CASSLTPGPDTQYF
few	TRBV28	TRBJ2-7	.	TGTGCCAGTCGGGGGAGCCTCTCCGAGCAGTACTTC	CASRGSLSEQYF
.	TRBV25-1	TRBJ1-1	.	TGTGCCAGCAGCCAGATTGGGACGGAGGCTTTCTTT	CASSQIGTEAFF
.	TRBV6-1	TRBJ1-1	.	TGTGCCAGCAGTGACCCGCTGTCAGGGGTCAGACCGAACACTGAAGCTTTCTTT	CASSDPLSGVRPNTEAFF
.	TRBV3-1	TRBJ1-5	.	TGTGCCAGCAGCCAAGATTCAACCAGGGGTCAGCCCCAGCATTTT	CASSQDSTRGQPQHF
.	TRBV14	TRBJ2-7	.	TGTGCCAGCAGCCATGCCGGGAGAGACTACGAGCAGTACTTC	CASSHAGRDYEQYF
.	TRBV4-1	TRBJ2-3	.	TGCGCCAGCCAGTACCAAGATACGCAGTATTTT	CASQYQDTQYF